This TCR beta chain was profiled in a study of naive and memory T cell subsets. Findings of the study overall: Gini index rose across naive, CM, EM and EMRA in CD4 and CD8. Clonotypes are single alpha or beta chains, not paired receptors.

As to this clonotype: Its antigen is unidentified. One end of the junction fails to match germline, which may point to a read error.

Both TRBC1 and TRBC2 were covered by a beta constant-region primer of two equimolar oligonucleotides. Four rounds of PCR amplified the ligated cDNA using nested alpha and beta constant-region primers plus SP2. Each CDR3 protein is one row after TCRdb ran MiXCR on the UMI-ligation and nested PCR reads. Here the sample spans 8,800 or so distinct CDR3 sequences, roughly 29% being singletons. After the first PCR, alpha and beta chain libraries were processed separately. Cells stained for CD3, CD4, CD8, CD45RA, CD27 and viability were sorted into four CD45RA/CD27 subsets. The CDR3 covers 16 residues. The germline gives CDR1 SGHAT, CDR2 FQDESV (reference sequence).

The source of this sequence is a human donor in good health. J is TRBJ1-5 and V is TRBV11-1; D is undetermined. Specimen: CD8+ TEMRA cells from blood. The subset: effector memory re-expressing CD45RA, CD45RA+ CD27-. The CDR3 reads CASSPPGTGSDQPQHF. DNA of the CDR3: TGTGCCAGCAGCCCCCCCGGCACGGGTAGCGATCAGCCCCAGCATTTT.